This T cell receptor beta chain was retrieved from a study of T cells after yellow fever vaccination. This clonotype was observed a few times. Its antigen is undetermined. The CDR3 contains 14 residues. CDR1 and CDR2 from the germline V gene are LGHNA and YSLEER. Trimming pared 2 bases from V and 8 bases from J, leaving 13 bases between. A single record per CDR3 protein comes from TCRdb applying MiXCR to the 5' RACE reads. The table includes hundreds of thousands of distinct CDR3 sequences, less than 25% detected once. Findings and limits, study-wide: A large majority of primary-vaccination clones showed up again after the booster (approximately 96% CD4, 88% CD8). Contamination by abundant bulk-population clonotypes could be present in FACS-sorted repertoires.

Sequenced material: PBMCs, taken 21 days after the first yellow fever vaccination. The V call is TRBV4-3, the J call TRBJ2-1; TRBD1 is a possible D gene (5 bases). The sequence came from a young man who received the YFV17D yellow fever vaccine. The CDR3 is CASSQHLQGYEQFF. The CDR3 region has the DNA TGCGCCAGCAGCCAACACCTTCAGGGTTATGAGCAGTTCTTC.